Following are 28 T cell receptor beta chains from one sample sequenced in a study of beta chain features in type 1 diabetes. Expressed TCRB transcripts were sequenced because the isolated RNA had all been reverse transcribed beforehand. The repertoire was sequenced with immunoSEQ multiplex PCR; TCRdb's copy has only in-frame clones and lacks some. The sample lists under 950,000 clones, 15% to 20% occurring once. Sequenced input: naive CD4+ T cells from blood. The receptor source for this set is a woman aged 18-30 years in good health.

V usage is TRBV5-6 and J usage is TRBJ2-3, with D perhaps TRBD2 (5 bases). V was pared by 2 bases and J by 1 base, with 17 bases between. From germline, CDR1 is SGHDT and CDR2 YYEEEE. The CDR3 length is 17 residues. The CDR3 here is CASSFRPSAGGTDTQYF. The CDR3 DNA reads as TGTGCCAGCAGCTTCCGGCCTTCCGCCGGGGGCACAGATACGCAGTATTTT.

This clone has only a few counts. The V call is TRBV2, the J call TRBJ2-1; D may be TRBD2 (6 bases). Germline V gene sequence: CDR1 SNHLY, CDR2 FYNNEI. The CDR3 length is 14 residues. V was clipped by 11 bases and J by 3 bases, with 17 bases between them. CDR3: CAFRAGLLYNEQFF. The CDR3 coding sequence is TGTGCCTTCCGGGCGGGGTTACTCTACAATGAGCAGTTCTTC.

This rearrangement joins TRBV19 to TRBJ2-1; D unclear. Germline V gene lookup returns CDR1 LNHDA and CDR2 SQIVND (reference sequence). The CDR3 has 15 residues. V was cut by 4 bases and J by 10 bases, with 20 bases left in between. CDR3 DNA sequence: TGTGCCAGTAGTACCCCAGCAAGGAAAATTGGGGAGCAGTTCTTC. Translated: CASSTPARKIGEQFF.

This clone has more than one count but fewer than ten. The sample holds other DNA sequences that translate to the same CDR3. CDR3: CASSFGGNYGYTF. As DNA, the CDR3 is TGTGCCAGCAGCTTCGGCGGAAACTATGGCTACACCTTC. The V gene is TRBV7-9, the J gene TRBJ1-2; D is unclear. This CDR3 contains 13 residues. CDR1 SEHNR and CDR2 FQNEAQ come from the germline V gene (reference sequence). V lost 3 bases and J 2 bases, leaving 7 bases between the germline ends.

In its sample, this clone was seen a few times. The chain combines TRBV7-2 with TRBJ2-1; 7 bases fit TRBD2. V lost 5 bases, J lost 4 bases, and 8 bases stayed unmatched. Germline CDR1 reads SGHTA; CDR2 reads FQGNSA. The CDR3 is made up of 15 amino acids. CDR3 DNA: TGTGCCAGCAGCCGAGCGGGAAGTCAATACAATGAGCAGTTCTTC. It specifies CASSRAGSQYNEQFF.

This clone was detected only a few times. The chain joins TRBV5-4 to TRBJ2-5; 9 bases are shared with TRBD1. The CDR3 extends over 16 amino acids. CDR1 is SGHNT, CDR2 YYREEE, per germline (reference sequence). V shed 0 bases and J 4 bases; nucleotides not matched to a gene: 7. CDR3 sequence reads: CASSLVPGQGRETQYF. CDR3 DNA: TGTGCCAGCAGCTTGGTCCCGGGACAGGGTCGAGAGACCCAGTACTTC.

This clone turned up a few times. This rearrangement joins TRBV7-9 to TRBJ2-1; 8 bases agree with TRBD1. Germline V gene lookup returns CDR1 SEHNR and CDR2 FQNEAQ (reference sequence). Unmatched junction bases numbered 6, after V lost 4 bases and J lost 7 bases. This CDR3 is built from 14 residues. This chain's CDR3 is CASSWRTGWNEQFF. The CDR3 DNA sequence: TGTGCCAGCAGCTGGCGGACAGGGTGGAATGAGCAGTTCTTC.

Of note for this clone: Other DNA sequences in the same sample also yield this CDR3. V is TRBV5-4 and J is TRBJ2-1, with 7 bases that match TRBD2. Trimming removed 0 bases from V and 2 bases from J; junction bases left unmatched: 5. CDR3 length equals 16 residues. The germline CDR1 and CDR2 sequences are SGHNT and YYREEE (reference sequence). The CDR3 DNA reads as TGTGCCAGCAGCTTGGGGTCTAGCGGAACCTACAATGAGCAGTTCTTC. The encoded protein is CASSLGSSGTYNEQFF.

The chain is built from TRBV7-2 and TRBJ1-2; D might be TRBD1 (5 bases). The CDR3 runs 13 residues. The V gene lost 5 bases and the J gene lost 8 bases, with 15 bases spanning the gap. The germline V gene encodes CDR1 SGHTA and CDR2 FQGNSA. As DNA, the CDR3 is TGTGCCAGCAGCCCCAGGGATCTCGGGGGCTACACCTTC. The encoded protein is CASSPRDLGGYTF. The full variable domain, its missing parts supplied by reference TRBV7-2 and TRBJ1-2, is GAGVSQSPSNKVTEKGKDVELRCDPISGHTALYWYRQSLGQGLEFLIYFQGNSAPDKSGLPSDRFSAERTGGSVSTLTIQRTQQEDSAVYLCASSPRDLGGYTFGSGTRLTVV.

This chain connects TRBV10-3 to TRBJ2-7; weak D call: TRBD1 (5 bases). V was clipped by 6 bases and J by 3 bases, with 12 bases between them. In germline, CDR1 is ENHRY, CDR2 SYGVKD. CDR3 length: 13 residues. The CDR3 loop reads CAIRQGILYEQYF. Written as DNA, the CDR3 is TGTGCCATCAGGCAGGGAATACTCTACGAGCAGTACTTC.

The chain has TRBV7-9 and TRBJ1-5; no clear D. Germline CDR1 and CDR2: SEHNR and FQNEAQ (reference sequence). V was clipped by 4 bases and J by 0 bases, with 16 bases between them. This CDR3 is built from 17 residues. CDR3 DNA sequence: TGTGCCAGCAGCTCAACGGCCGCCTCTTCTAGCAATCAGCCCCAGCATTTT. It is translated as CASSSTAASSSNQPQHF.

Written as DNA, the CDR3 is TGTGCCAGCAGTTACTCCGGGACTAGCGACTACAATGAGCAGTTCTTC. Its protein is CASSYSGTSDYNEQFF. The genes are TRBV6-5 and TRBJ2-1; 10 nucleotides align to TRBD2. This CDR3 region has 16 residues. The germline CDR1 and CDR2 sequences are MNHEY and SVGAGI. V lost 0 bases, J lost 3 bases, and 2 bases stayed unmatched.

V usage is TRBV19 and J usage is TRBJ1-1; 11 bases fit TRBD1. The germline CDR1 and CDR2 sequences are LNHDA and SQIVND (reference sequence). The length of the CDR3 is 17 residues. V dropped 7 bases and J dropped 4; count of bases not matched to a gene: 14. In DNA, the CDR3 is TGTGCCAGTACCTCGCGGACAGGGGGCACCTTGGGCACTGAAGCTTTCTTT. As protein: CASTSRTGGTLGTEAFF.

The rearrangement links TRBV7-2 to TRBJ2-3; weak D call: TRBD2 (5 bases). Trimming took 2 bases from V and 6 from J, leaving 9 bases between them. CDR3 length equals 13 residues. The germline V gene has CDR1 SGHTA and CDR2 FQGNSA. CDR3 sequence reads: CASSLLRRDTQYF. Here the CDR3 DNA reads TGTGCCAGCAGCTTACTGAGGAGGGATACGCAGTATTTT.

The CDR3 reads CASSQITDNSGNTIYF. The CDR3 DNA follows: TGCGCCAGCAGCCAAATCACAGACAACTCTGGAAACACCATATATTTT. This sequence joins TRBV4-1 and TRBJ1-3, with D hard to call. The V gene lost 2 bases and the J gene lost 0 bases, with 11 bases spanning the gap. This CDR3 spans 16 amino acids. Germline V lookup: CDR1 MGHRA, CDR2 YSYEKL.

The chain uses TRBV7-9 and TRBJ1-4, with D unclear. The CDR3 contains 14 residues. In germline, CDR1 is SEHNR, CDR2 FQNEAQ (reference sequence). V gave up 1 base and J gave up 7 bases, with 10 bases separating them. The CDR3 spells CASSLGSGIEKLFF. The CDR3 DNA sequence: TGTGCCAGCAGCTTAGGTTCGGGGATTGAAAAACTGTTTTTT.

The CDR3 region has the DNA TGTGCCAGCAGCGCACAGGGTTGGGAGCAGTACTTC. Translating it yields CASSAQGWEQYF. The chain joins TRBV11-2 to TRBJ2-7; weak D call: TRBD1 (6 bases). Germline V gene data show CDR1 as SGHAT and CDR2 as FQNNGV. The CDR3 contains 12 residues. V gave up 5 bases and J gave up 7 bases, with 12 bases separating them. Combining the CDR3 with reference TRBV11-2 and TRBJ2-7 gives the whole variable domain EAGVAQSPRYKIIEKRQSVAFWCNPISGHATLYWYQQILGQGPKLLIQFQNNGVVDDSQLPKDRFSAERLKGVDSTLKIQPAKLEDSAVYLCASSAQGWEQYFGPGTRLTVT.

This clone was seen a few times. The genes are TRBV18 and TRBJ2-3; tentative D call: TRBD2 (7 bases). The CDR3 loop spans 17 amino acids. V dropped 6 bases and J dropped 2 bases, with 21 bases sitting between them. The germline V gene encodes CDR1 KGHSH and CDR2 LQKENI. The CDR3 region has the DNA TGTGCCAGCTCCCCAAGGGGGGGACCAGGGTCCACAGATACGCAGTATTTT. Its translation: CASSPRGGPGSTDTQYF.

The V gene is TRBV6-4, the J gene TRBJ2-1; 9 bases map to TRBD2. With 6 bases clipped from V and 3 bases from J, the junction kept 9 bases outside the gene matches. The CDR3 is 16 residues long. Germline values: CDR1 MRHNA, CDR2 SNTAGT. The CDR3 here is CASSLGASGNYNEQFF. As DNA, the CDR3 is TGTGCCAGCAGCCTGGGGGCTAGCGGGAACTACAATGAGCAGTTCTTC.

This clone has just a few counts. This chain uses TRBV4-2 with TRBJ2-7, with a weak D call TRBD2 (7 bases). Germline-derived CDR1 and CDR2 are LGHNA and YNFKEQ. This CDR3 spans 14 amino acids. The germline V and J ends were trimmed by 3 bases and 3 bases, with 12 bases remaining between them. CDR3 region: CASSHGGAGYEQYF. The DNA of the CDR3 is TGTGCCAGCAGCCATGGGGGGGCGGGCTACGAGCAGTACTTC.

The chain is built from TRBV29-1 and TRBJ1-4; D unresolved. Trimming took off 5 bases at V and 7 bases at J, with 11 bases between the two ends. Germline V CDR1 and CDR2: SQVTM, ANQGSEA. The CDR3 loop spans 12 amino acids. The CDR3 loop is CSVRTVGEKLFF. CDR3 coding DNA: TGCAGCGTTAGAACAGTGGGTGAAAAACTGTTTTTT.

The chain uses TRBV7-6 and TRBJ2-5; 12 bases are a match to TRBD2. With 1 base clipped from V and 1 base from J, the junction kept 1 base outside the gene matches. CDR1 and CDR2 (germline): SGHVS, FNYEAQ. CDR3 size: 16 residues. This CDR3 is CASSLGLAGAQETQYF. The CDR3 bases are TGTGCCAGCAGCTTAGGACTAGCGGGAGCCCAAGAGACCCAGTACTTC.

The chain employs TRBV19 and TRBJ2-7; no firm D call. This CDR3 is built from 14 residues. V dropped 3 bases and J dropped 2 bases, with 11 bases sitting between them. Per the germline V gene, CDR1 is LNHDA and CDR2 is SQIVND (reference sequence). The CDR3 DNA follows: TGTGCCAGTAGTATTGCCGGAACAACCTACGAGCAGTACTTC. Its protein product is CASSIAGTTYEQYF.

In this sample, this clone turned up a few times. The rearrangement links TRBV7-2 to TRBJ2-1, with D possibly being TRBD2 (6 bases). CDR3 length: 15 residues. Trimming cost V 1 base and J 4 bases, with 11 bases left between them. Per the germline V gene, CDR1 is SGHTA and CDR2 is FQGNSA. The CDR3 bases are TGTGCCAGCAGCTTAGGCGGGGTTGGGTACAATGAGCAGTTCTTC. It yields the protein CASSLGGVGYNEQFF.

This clone has a handful of counts. This chain uses TRBV5-8 with TRBJ2-3, with 9 positions matching TRBD1. The ends lost 1 base at V and 2 bases at J; junction bases unmatched: 8. Germline CDR1 SGHTS, CDR2 YDEGEE. The CDR3 runs 17 residues. DNA of the CDR3: TGTGCCAGCAGCTTGAGGGCACAGGGGGCCTACACAGATACGCAGTATTTT. It codes for CASSLRAQGAYTDTQYF.

The chain couples TRBV5-1 to TRBJ2-7; 10 nucleotides agree with TRBD2. Germline lookup yields CDR1 SGHRS and CDR2 YFSETQ. This CDR3 comprises 15 residues. With 4 bases clipped from V and 2 bases from J, the junction kept 6 bases outside the gene matches. CDR3 loop: CASSRGAGGPYEQYF. The CDR3 nucleotides read TGCGCCAGCAGCCGAGGAGCGGGAGGGCCCTACGAGCAGTACTTC. The whole variable domain, remainder taken from reference TRBV5-1 and TRBJ2-7, is KAGVTQTPRYLIKTRGQQVTLSCSPISGHRSVSWYQQTPGQGLQFLFEYFSETQRNKGNFPGRFSGRQFSNSRSEMNVSTLELGDSALYLCASSRGAGGPYEQYFGPGTRLTVT.

This clone was observed a few times. The rearrangement joins TRBV5-6 to TRBJ2-3; D gene uncertain. Trimming took off 0 bases at V and 6 bases at J, with 11 bases between the two ends. Germline V CDR1 and CDR2: SGHDT, YYEEEE. The CDR3 totals 14 residues. In DNA, the CDR3 is TGTGCCAGCAGCTTGGGAGCTGTTACGGATACGCAGTATTTT. Encoded protein: CASSLGAVTDTQYF.

The chain links TRBV27 to TRBJ2-2, with 8 bases identical to TRBD1. The CDR3 runs 20 residues. After removal of 1 base from V and 7 bases from J, the junction contained 20 bases not matched to a gene. Germline V gives CDR1 MNHEY, CDR2 SMNVEV (reference sequence). As DNA, the CDR3 is TGTGCCAGCAGTTTATTGGTCCGAGGTTGGACAGGGAACCTCGACGGGGAGCTGTTTTTT. It yields the protein CASSLLVRGWTGNLDGELFF.